This T cell receptor (beta chain) was recorded in a study of patients and donors after allogeneic stem cell transplantation. The germline V gene has CDR1 SGDLS and CDR2 YYNGEE. The CDR3 loop spans 14 amino acids. Unmatched junction bases numbered 6, after V lost 4 bases and J lost 5 bases. Each CDR3 protein is one row after TCRdb ran MiXCR on the RT-PCR reads. The sample records approximately 170,000 distinct CDR3 sequences, approximately 25% being singletons. J is TRBJ2-7 and V is TRBV9; 10 bases align to TRBD1. The sequence came from a human donor who was either an allogeneic HSCT recipient or a stem cell or donor lymphocyte infusion donor (not recorded which). It is not recorded whose cells these are; they may come from a transplant donor. Sequenced: blood, either unsorted or a sorted T cell fraction (not recorded which). DNA for the CDR3: TGTGCCAGCAGCTTCACCGGGACAGGGGACGAGCAGTACTTC. The encoded protein is CASSFTGTGDEQYF.